These T cell receptor beta chains were read from a single sample in a study of T cell responses to AZD1222 COVID-19 vaccine. This table comes from immunoSEQ multiplex PCR, and its TCRdb copy is limited to in-frame clones, with some not included. The profile covers tens of thousands of clones, with around 86% appearing a single time and around 9.6% taken by the ten largest. The source was peripheral blood, collected on day 0 of AZD1222 vaccination. The receptor source for this set is an adult in good health. Each CDR3 is given without its conserved first and last residue.

CDR3	J	V
ASGEGYNRGTGELF	TRBJ2-2	TRBV4-2
SERSGNTEAF	TRBJ1-1	TRBV29-1
ASSLGGRAEETQY	TRBJ2-5	TRBV7-7
ASSEPGLARNTQY	TRBJ2-3	TRBV7-9
ASSLGGGLSSGNTIY	TRBJ1-3	TRBV5-4
ASKTGISNQPQH	TRBJ1-5	TRBV6-5
ASSETRGFNEQF	TRBJ2-1	TRBV2
ASSSTGHPY	TRBJ2-7	TRBV5-1
ASSRDLGYGYT	TRBJ1-2	TRBV21-1
ATGQGASYNSPLH	TRBJ1-6	TRBV19
ASTAMRGNYEQY	TRBJ2-7	TRBV2
ASSEEAGYNSPLH	TRBJ1-6	TRBV2
ASSLSGLEKNEQY	TRBJ2-7	TRBV3-1/TRBV3-2
ASSPAGGPRNEQF	TRBJ2-1	TRBV18
ASSLGGYNEQF	TRBJ2-1	TRBV11-2
ASSQSRGMTEAF	TRBJ1-1	TRBV16
ASSLTGADTEAF	TRBJ1-1	TRBV5-1
SVTNSSYEQY	TRBJ2-7	TRBV29-1
ASSLLLGQGVYEQY	TRBJ2-7	TRBV5-6
ASRLEDRASGYT	TRBJ1-2	TRBV28
ASSSRTGNYGYT	TRBJ1-2	TRBV7-8
ASGSGREAF	TRBJ1-1	TRBV12-5
ASSFSSGDSGNTIY	TRBJ1-3	TRBV5-1
AWSRGDWERRNEQF	TRBJ2-1	TRBV30
ASSTWGQGTTDTQY	TRBJ2-3	TRBV19
ASSLGQGTTNEKLF	TRBJ1-4	TRBV27
AWSVMGQGAGPQH	TRBJ1-5	TRBV30
ASSLPAGGIETQY	TRBJ2-5	TRBV19
ASSLVGSGGHQF	TRBJ2-1	TRBV5-4
ASSLEGAFSYEQY	TRBJ2-7	TRBV7-9
ASSPGLAGGSYNEQF	TRBJ2-1	TRBV7-2
ASSPRTEPNYGYT	TRBJ1-2	TRBV5-1
AWSVGGAPSYNSPLH	TRBJ1-6	TRBV30
ASSALPGIEQY	TRBJ2-7	TRBV19
ASKSPRGIIVELF	TRBJ1-4	TRBV5-4
ASGRRQDPYEQY	TRBJ2-7	TRBV7-7
ASSYSRRMGTEAF	TRBJ1-1	TRBV6-5
ASSSTGNTEAF	TRBJ1-1	TRBV19
ASSVRGGITGELF	TRBJ2-2	TRBV18
ASSLGQGFSPLH	TRBJ1-6	TRBV27
ASSLWAGQETQY	TRBJ2-5	TRBV5-4
ASSLFRQGMRSGANVLT	TRBJ2-6	TRBV5-1
ASSHTEQNNQPQH	TRBJ1-5	TRBV4-1
ASRQSGLAGVETQY	TRBJ2-5	TRBV5-1